This T cell receptor beta chain was sequenced during a study of shared clonotypes between healthy human individuals. CDR3 size: 18 residues. V dropped 1 base and J dropped 0; count of bases not matched to a gene: 9. Germline CDR1 and CDR2: SGHDT and YYEEEE. Selected positively for CCR7 and CD45RO-negative, naive CD8 cells excluded terminally differentiated effector memory CD45RA+ cells. Profiling relied on immunoSEQ multiplex PCR, and the TCRdb table lists in-frame clones only, not all of them. The table includes about 2 million clones, about 94% detected once. This clonotype originated in a man aged 18 to 29 in good health. The chain has TRBV5-6 and TRBJ2-1; 8 bases line up with TRBD2. Sample: naive CD8+ T cells sorted from blood. The CDR3 here is CASSLRGGPLSSYNEQFF. The CDR3 region has the DNA TGTGCCAGCAGCTTGCGCGGGGGGCCGCTGAGCTCCTACAATGAGCAGTTCTTC.